This T cell receptor (beta chain) was recorded in a study of naive and memory T cell subsets (dated by TCRdb to between 2016 and 2019). At the level of the whole study: The study applied an open-source, UMI-based TCR alpha and beta sequencing pipeline to sorted naive and memory peripheral blood T cell subsets. Complete agreement was observed between the functional CMV T cell responses and the IgG serology results. RNA was DNase-treated and reverse transcribed with TCR constant-region primers, mostly using SuperScript III.

Beyond this particular receptor, the publication reports: RNA-based TCR counts may be affected by expression changes linked to T cell activation and differentiation. The repertoire findings for the naive and memory subsets could not be validated against a ground truth because none was available. In both CD4 and CD8 cells, a rise in Gini index and a fall in Shannon and inverse Simpson diversity were observed from naive through CM, EM and EMRA. A few larger clonotypes were found in naive repertoires, especially CD8, and these larger clonotypes were possibly memory cells re-expressing CD45RA. Each clonotype was defined as a single alpha or beta chain sequence rather than as a paired alpha/beta receptor. Once error correction was done, more than 90% of naive TCR sequences showed up just once, which made the naive abundance distributions much steeper than those of the memory subsets. A power law was followed by TCR abundance, with an exponent that differed between naive and memory subsets but was consistent across the three individuals.

From the second PCR step onward, the TCR alpha chain libraries and the TCR beta chain libraries were amplified separately. Donor CMV status was determined by IFNgamma production from CD4+ T cells after overnight stimulation of fresh PBMCs with CMV viral lysate. Miltenyi beads were used first to positively select CD4 T cells, and CD8 T cells were then positively selected from the CD4-negative fraction. After staining for CD3, CD4, CD8, CD45RA, CD27 and a live/dead dye, cells were sorted on a BD Aria II into four subsets based on CD45RA and CD27. A few healthy volunteers provided blood, and the blood of each volunteer was split into CD4 and CD8 T cells and then into four differentiation subsets. Roughly 120 ml of peripheral blood was collected from each donor, and PBMC were isolated by Ficoll-Paque PLUS density-gradient centrifugation. The sorted cells were lysed in RLT buffer, after which RNA was extracted using a Qiagen RNeasy kit and kept at -80 degrees C.

V is pruned by 0 bases and J by 5 bases, leaving 5 bases of the junction without a gene match. The CDR3 runs 15 amino acids, cysteine and phenylalanine included. The entry retains the CDR3 DNA only, 45 bases that are in frame from base 1. For CDR1 and CDR2, the germline V gene lists LGHNA and YSLEER. As regards this clonotype: Its antigen has not been determined. Base qualities are not provided; no much larger clone lies one nucleotide away.

Preparation of the library involved UMI-ligation and nested PCR. To cover both TRBC1 and TRBC2, the beta constant-region primer consisted of an equimolar mix of two oligonucleotides. Four rounds of PCR were used to amplify ligated cDNA, with nested alpha and beta constant-region primers being used together with the SP2 primer. A single-stranded oligonucleotide bearing the SP2 primer plus a 12-nucleotide UMI was ligated onto the 3' end of the cDNA by T4 RNA ligase 1. Incubation of the ligation reaction was carried out at 16 degrees C for roughly 18-24 hours. PCR2 was typically performed as a SYBR Green qPCR and was stopped at a predetermined threshold so that over-amplification was prevented. Apart from the first purification, every purification step used Agencourt AMPure XP magnetic beads. Libraries were quantified by Qubit and checked on a TapeStation, where a main peak was expected near 650 bp. Pooled libraries were sequenced on an Illumina MiSeq with v2 2x251 paired-end kits, typically giving about 0.85-2.3 million reads per sample. Each sample's library went into the pool at about 4 nM, and about 4.5-7% PhiX was added to help with cluster recognition. The study's own analysis went as follows. Decombinator assigned V and J genes to Demultiplexor-processed FASTQ reads by tag matching, allowing a single base-pair mismatch. Collapsinator relied on UMIs to fix sequencing errors as well as frequency errors caused by PCR heterogeneity. TCRs were translated and CDR3s were extracted from the conserved cysteine to the FGXG phenylalanine by CDR3Translator, with non-productive sequences being flagged. Gini, Shannon entropy and inverse Simpson indices were computed after subsampling the repertoires to the same number of UMI-defined TCRs. Power-law fits to clonotype abundance distributions were performed by maximum likelihood within the linear range. For one naive CD8 sample, the pipeline and MIGEC produced similar UMI counts, unique TCR numbers and clonal distributions. One analysis removed from the naive repertoire any naive TCRs that were also present in any memory subset from the same donor. A set of several thousand CMV-associated CDR3 sequences, compiled from VDJdb and a published dataset, was used to search the repertoires. In TCRdb, the public reads were trimmed at Q25 with fastp and aligned with MiXCR, with productive beta chains retained. Here each entry gathers all rows of one CDR3 protein and keeps the most common genes and DNA. The V and J calls reflect TCRdb's pipeline rather than the authors' work. This sample comprises 98,000 or so distinct CDR3 sequences, around 15% of them detected only once. The biggest ten clones account for around 2.7% of the sample.

The receptor comes from a human donor in good health. The rearrangement joined TRBV4-3 to TRBJ1-2, with 8 bases in between that match TRBD1. Sequenced material: naive CD8+ T cells from blood. The cell subset or site label for this specimen denotes: naive T cells, CD45RA high CD27+. The CDR3 corresponds to CASSQEWTGSYGYTF. Read as DNA, the sequence is TGCGCCAGCAGCCAAGAATGGACAGGGTCTTATGGCTACACCTTC.